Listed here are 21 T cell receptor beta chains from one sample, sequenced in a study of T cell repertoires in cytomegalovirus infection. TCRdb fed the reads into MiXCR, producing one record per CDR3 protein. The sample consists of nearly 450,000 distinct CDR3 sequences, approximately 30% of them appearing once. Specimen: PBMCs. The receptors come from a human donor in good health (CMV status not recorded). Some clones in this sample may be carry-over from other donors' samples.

The CDR3 is CASSPRTGGTEAFF. CDR3 DNA sequence: TGTGCCAGCTCACCACGGACAGGGGGTACTGAAGCTTTCTTT. V is TRBV18 and J is TRBJ1-1; 10 bases align to TRBD1. This CDR3 is built from 14 residues. Germline V gene sequence: CDR1 KGHSH, CDR2 LQKENI. With 1 base clipped from V and 5 bases from J, the junction kept 1 base outside the gene matches.

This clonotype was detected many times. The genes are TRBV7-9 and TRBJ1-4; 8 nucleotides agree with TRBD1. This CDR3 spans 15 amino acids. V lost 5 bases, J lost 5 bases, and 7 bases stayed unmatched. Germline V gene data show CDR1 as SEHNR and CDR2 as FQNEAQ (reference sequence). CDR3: CASSIGQGRNEKLFF. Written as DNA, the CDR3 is TGTGCCAGCAGCATCGGACAGGGAAGAAATGAAAAACTGTTTTTT. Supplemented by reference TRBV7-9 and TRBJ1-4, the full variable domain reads DTGVSQNPRHKITKRGQNVTFRCDPISEHNRLYWYRQTLGQGPEFLTYFQNEAQLEKSRLLSDRFSAERPKGSFSTLEIQRTEQGDSAMYLCASSIGQGRNEKLFFGSGTQLSVL.

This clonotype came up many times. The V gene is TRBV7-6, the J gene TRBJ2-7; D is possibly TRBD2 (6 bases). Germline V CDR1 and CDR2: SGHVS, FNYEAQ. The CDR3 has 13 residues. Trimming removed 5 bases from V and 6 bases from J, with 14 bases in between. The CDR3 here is CASSAGPLFEQYF. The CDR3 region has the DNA TGTGCCAGCAGCGCGGGACCGCTCTTCGAGCAGTACTTC.

The CDR3 spells CATVQGNYGYTF. CDR3 sequence (DNA): TGTGCCACCGTACAGGGAAACTATGGCTACACCTTC. This sequence joins TRBV6-2 or TRBV6-3 and TRBJ1-2; a weak D match, TRBD1 (6 bases). The CDR3 consists of 12 residues. Germline assignment: CDR1 MNHEY and CDR2 SVGEGT. Trimming left V 10 bases short and J 2 bases short, with 11 bases between.

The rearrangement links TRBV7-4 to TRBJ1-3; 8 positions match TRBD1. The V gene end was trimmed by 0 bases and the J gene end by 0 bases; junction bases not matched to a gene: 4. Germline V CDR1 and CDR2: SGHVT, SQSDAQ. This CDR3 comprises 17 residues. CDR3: CASSLARDRSSGNTIYF. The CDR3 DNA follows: TGTGCCAGCAGCTTAGCACGGGACAGGAGCTCTGGAAACACCATATATTTT.

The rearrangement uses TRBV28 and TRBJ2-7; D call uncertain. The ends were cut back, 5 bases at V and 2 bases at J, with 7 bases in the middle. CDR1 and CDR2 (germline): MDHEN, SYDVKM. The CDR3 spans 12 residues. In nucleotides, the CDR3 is TGTGCCAGCAGTCGAATGACCTACGAGCAGTACTTC. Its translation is CASSRMTYEQYF.

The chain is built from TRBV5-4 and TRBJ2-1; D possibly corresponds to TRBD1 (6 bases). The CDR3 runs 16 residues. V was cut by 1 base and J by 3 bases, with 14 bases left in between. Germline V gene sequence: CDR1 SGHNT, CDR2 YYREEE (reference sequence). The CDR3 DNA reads TGTGCCAGCAGCTTGTGGGGCTCAGGGGACTACAATGAGCAGTTCTTC. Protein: CASSLWGSGDYNEQFF.

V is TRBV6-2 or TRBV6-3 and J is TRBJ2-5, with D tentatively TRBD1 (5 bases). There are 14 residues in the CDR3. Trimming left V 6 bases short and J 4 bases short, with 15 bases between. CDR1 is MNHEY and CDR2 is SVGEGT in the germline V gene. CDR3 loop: CASSNPPGRETQYF. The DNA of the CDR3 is TGTGCCAGCAGCAACCCACCAGGGCGAGAGACCCAGTACTTC.

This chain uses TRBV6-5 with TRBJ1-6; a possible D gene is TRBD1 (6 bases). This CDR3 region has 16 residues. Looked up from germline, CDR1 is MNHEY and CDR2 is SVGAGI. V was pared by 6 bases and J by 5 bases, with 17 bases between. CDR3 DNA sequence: TGTGCCAGCAGCAGGGGTTCTAAGGGGCATAATTCACCCCTCCACTTT. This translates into CASSRGSKGHNSPLHF.

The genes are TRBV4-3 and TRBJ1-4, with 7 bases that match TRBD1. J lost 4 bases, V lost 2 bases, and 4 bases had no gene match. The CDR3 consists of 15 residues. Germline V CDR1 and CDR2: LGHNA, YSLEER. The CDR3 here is CASSQKGAFNEKLFF. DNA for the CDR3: TGCGCCAGCAGCCAAAAGGGGGCATTTAATGAAAAACTGTTTTTT.

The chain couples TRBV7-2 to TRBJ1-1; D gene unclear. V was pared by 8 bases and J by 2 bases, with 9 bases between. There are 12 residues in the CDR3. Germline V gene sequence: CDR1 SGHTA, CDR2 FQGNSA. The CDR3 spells CASLWINTEAFF. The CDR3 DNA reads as TGTGCCAGCTTATGGATTAACACTGAAGCTTTCTTT.

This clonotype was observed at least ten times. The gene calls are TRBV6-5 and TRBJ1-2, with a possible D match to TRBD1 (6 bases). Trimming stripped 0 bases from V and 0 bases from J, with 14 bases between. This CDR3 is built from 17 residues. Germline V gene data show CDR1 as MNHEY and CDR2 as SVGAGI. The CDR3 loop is CASSYSYRTATNYGYTF. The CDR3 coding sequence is TGTGCCAGCAGTTACTCGTATCGGACAGCCACTAACTATGGCTACACCTTC.

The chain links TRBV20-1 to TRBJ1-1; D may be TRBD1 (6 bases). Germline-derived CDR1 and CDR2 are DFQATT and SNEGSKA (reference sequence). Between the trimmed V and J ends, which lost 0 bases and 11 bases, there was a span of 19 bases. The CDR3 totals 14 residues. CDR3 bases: TGCAGTGCTAGAGATCTGCGAGATCCGGGGGCGGCTTTCTTT. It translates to CSARDLRDPGAAFF.

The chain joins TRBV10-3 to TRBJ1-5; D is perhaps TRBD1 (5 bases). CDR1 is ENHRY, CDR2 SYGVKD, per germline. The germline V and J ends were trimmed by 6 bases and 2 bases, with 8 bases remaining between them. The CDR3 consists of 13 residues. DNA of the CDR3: TGTGCCATCAGCCAGGGTGGCAATCAGCCCCAGCATTTT. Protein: CAISQGGNQPQHF.

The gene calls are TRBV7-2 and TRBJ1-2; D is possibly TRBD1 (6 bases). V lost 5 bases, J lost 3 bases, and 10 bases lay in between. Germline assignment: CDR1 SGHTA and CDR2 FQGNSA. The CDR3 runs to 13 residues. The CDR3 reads CASSVDRDYGYTF. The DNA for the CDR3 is TGTGCCAGCAGCGTGGACAGAGACTATGGCTACACCTTC.

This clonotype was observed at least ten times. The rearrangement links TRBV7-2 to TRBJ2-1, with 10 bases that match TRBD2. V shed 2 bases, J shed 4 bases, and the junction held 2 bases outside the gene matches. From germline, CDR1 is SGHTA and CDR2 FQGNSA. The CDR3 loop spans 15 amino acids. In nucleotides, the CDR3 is TGTGCCAGCAGCTTAAGCGGGGGGGCTTACAATGAGCAGTTCTTC. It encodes CASSLSGGAYNEQFF.

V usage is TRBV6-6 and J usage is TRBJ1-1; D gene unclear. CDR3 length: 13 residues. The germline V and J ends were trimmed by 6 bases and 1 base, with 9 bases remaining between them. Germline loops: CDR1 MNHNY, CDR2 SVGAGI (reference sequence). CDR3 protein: CASRRLKNTEAFF. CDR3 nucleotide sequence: TGTGCCAGCAGAAGACTCAAGAACACTGAAGCTTTCTTT.

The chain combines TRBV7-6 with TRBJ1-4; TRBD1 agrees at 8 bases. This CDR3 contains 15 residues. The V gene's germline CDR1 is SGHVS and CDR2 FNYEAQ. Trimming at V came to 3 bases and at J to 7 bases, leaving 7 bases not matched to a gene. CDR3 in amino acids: CASSFRTGTGEKLFF. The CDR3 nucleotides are TGTGCCAGCAGCTTTAGGACAGGGACGGGTGAAAAACTGTTTTTT.

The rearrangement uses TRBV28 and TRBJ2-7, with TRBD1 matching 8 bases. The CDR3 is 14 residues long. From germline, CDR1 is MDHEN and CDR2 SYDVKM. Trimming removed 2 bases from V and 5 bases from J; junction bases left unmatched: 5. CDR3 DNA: TGTGCCAGCAGTTTAGGGTCAGGGGGCCACGAGCAGTACTTC. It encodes CASSLGSGGHEQYF.

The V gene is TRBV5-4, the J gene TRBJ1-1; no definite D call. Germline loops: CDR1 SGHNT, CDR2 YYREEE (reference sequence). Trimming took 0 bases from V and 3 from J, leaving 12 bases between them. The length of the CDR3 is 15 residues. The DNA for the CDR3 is TGTGCCAGCAGCTTGGTGGTCGGGGTCGACACTGAAGCTTTCTTT. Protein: CASSLVVGVDTEAFF.

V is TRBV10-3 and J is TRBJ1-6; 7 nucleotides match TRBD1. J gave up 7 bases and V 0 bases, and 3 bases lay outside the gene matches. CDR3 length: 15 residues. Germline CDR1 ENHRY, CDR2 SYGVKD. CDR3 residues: CAISESGQLNSPLHF. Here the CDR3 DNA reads TGTGCCATCAGTGAGTCGGGACAGTTAAATTCACCCCTCCACTTT.